This T cell receptor (beta chain) came from a study of vaccination and CD4 T cells after COVID-19. Study information: As their vaccination, participants received two doses of either BNT162b2 or mRNA-1273 vaccine.

The CDR3 loop spans 14 amino acids. Losses at the gene ends were 4 bases for V and 4 bases for J; bases not matched to a gene: 3. The germline V gene has CDR1 MNHEY and CDR2 SVGAGI. General study points: Researchers looked at relatively few convalescent patients and had no early post-infection timepoints. From approximately 23 to 38, the median of SARS-CoV-2-reactive clonotypes rose without reaching significance.

The treatment was: approximately 10-day PBMC culture with coronavirus spike peptide pools or control peptides (ViraFEST assay). ViraFEST grew antigen-specific T cells using peptide pools, then sequenced TCRs. Turning to this clonotype: The antigen remains undetermined.

The study sequenced cultured CD4+ T cell DNA using the Oncomine TCR Beta short-read assay. Each CDR3 protein gets one entry after TCRdb re-called the PCR reads with MiXCR. The sample records over 20,000 distinct CDR3 sequences, roughly 70% being singletons. Sequenced input: CD4+ T cells from blood, cultured in vitro. This clonotype was obtained from a human donor who had recovered from COVID-19. The chain combines TRBV6-5 with TRBJ2-5, with 10 bases fitting TRBD1. The CDR3 loop reads CASSSRQGAETQYF. The CDR3 DNA follows: TGTGCCAGCAGTTCTCGACAGGGGGCAGAGACCCAGTACTTC.